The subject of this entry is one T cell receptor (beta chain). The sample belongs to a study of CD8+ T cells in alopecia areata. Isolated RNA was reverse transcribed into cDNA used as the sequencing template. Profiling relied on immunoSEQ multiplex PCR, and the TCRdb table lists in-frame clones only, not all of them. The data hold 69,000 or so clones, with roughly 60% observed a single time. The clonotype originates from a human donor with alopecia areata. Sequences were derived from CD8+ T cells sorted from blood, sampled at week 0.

The CDR3 here is CASSVTGTGVNEQFF. The CDR3 nucleotides read TGTGCCAGCAGCGTTACCGGGACAGGGGTAAATGAGCAGTTCTTC. The rearrangement links TRBV5-6 to TRBJ2-1; 10 bases fit TRBD1. V shed 4 bases and J 7 bases; nucleotides not matched to a gene: 8. The V gene's germline CDR1 is SGHDT and CDR2 YYEEEE. This CDR3 region has 15 residues.